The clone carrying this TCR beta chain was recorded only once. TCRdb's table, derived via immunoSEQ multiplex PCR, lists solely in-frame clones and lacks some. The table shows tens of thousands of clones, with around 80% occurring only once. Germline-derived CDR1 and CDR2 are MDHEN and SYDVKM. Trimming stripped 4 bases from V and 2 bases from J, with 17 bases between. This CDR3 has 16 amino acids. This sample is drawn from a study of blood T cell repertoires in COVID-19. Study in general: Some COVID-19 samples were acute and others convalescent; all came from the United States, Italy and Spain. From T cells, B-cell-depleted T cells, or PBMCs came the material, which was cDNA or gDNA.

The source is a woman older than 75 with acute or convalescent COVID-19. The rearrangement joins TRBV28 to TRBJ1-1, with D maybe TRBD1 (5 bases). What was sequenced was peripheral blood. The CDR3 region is CASSSPAKRGNTEAFF. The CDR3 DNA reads TGTGCCAGCAGTTCTCCGGCGAAAAGGGGAAACACTGAAGCTTTCTTT.